Shown below are 24 T cell receptor beta chains from a single sample sequenced in a study of T cells in Graves' hyperthyroidism and ophthalmopathy. Amplified regions were TCR beta CDR3 sequences from RNA transcripts. The study used the HTBI primer set for a first-round RT-PCR of the TCR CDR3. MiXCR, run by TCRdb on the multiplex PCR reads, gives a single entry per CDR3 protein. The sample lists fewer than 500,000 distinct CDR3 sequences, about 15% occurring once. The specimen was blood. These receptors were collected from a man between 18 and 29 years old with Graves' ophthalmopathy.

This sequence joins TRBV7-8 and TRBJ2-2; 13 bases are shared with TRBD2. From germline, CDR1 is SGHVS and CDR2 FQNEAQ. This CDR3 is built from 15 residues. V lost 8 bases, J lost 8 bases, and 8 bases stayed unmatched. The CDR3 region has the DNA TGTGCCAGCGTCCTCGGACTAGCGGGAGAAGGGGAGCTGTTTTTT. Translation gives CASVLGLAGEGELFF.

This clonotype showed up many times. This chain joins TRBV19 and TRBJ2-5; TRBD2 matches at 7 bases. With V trimmed by 5 bases and J by 1 base, 10 bases remained unmatched. Per germline, CDR1 LNHDA and CDR2 SQIVND (reference sequence). The CDR3 loop spans 16 amino acids. CDR3 protein: CASSSFTGGGQETQYF. Written as DNA, the CDR3 is TGTGCCAGTAGTTCCTTTACGGGAGGCGGCCAAGAGACCCAGTACTTC.

The chain carries TRBV24-1 and TRBJ1-5; D not resolved. Germline-derived CDR1 and CDR2 are KGHDR and SFDVKD. The CDR3 is 14 residues long. With 2 bases removed from V and 4 bases from J, the gap between germline ends came to 8 bases. CDR3 sequence: CATSDSGLNQPQHF. The CDR3 region has the DNA TGTGCCACCAGTGATTCTGGTCTTAATCAGCCCCAGCATTTT.

This clonotype was picked up a small number of times. The rearrangement joins TRBV6-1 to TRBJ2-2; D remains ambiguous. V shed 6 bases and J shed 5 bases, with 13 bases lying between them. The germline V gene has CDR1 MNHNS and CDR2 SASEGT. CDR3 length: 14 amino acids. CDR3 nucleotides: TGTGCCAGCAGCTATCGGACGGAGACCGGGGAGCTGTTTTTT. Translating gives CASSYRTETGELFF.

This clonotype was recorded only once. This chain uses TRBV6-9 with TRBJ2-3, with 16 bases identical to TRBD2. The ends lost 4 bases at V and 2 bases at J; junction bases unmatched: 6. The length of the CDR3 is 18 residues. In germline, CDR1 is MNHGY, CDR2 SVAAGI. DNA of the CDR3: TGTGCCAGCAGTTCCGGGACTAGCGGGGGGGCATTCACAGATACGCAGTATTTT. This codes for CASSSGTSGGAFTDTQYF.

This clonotype was seen ten or more times. V is TRBV27 and J is TRBJ1-2; a possible D gene is TRBD1 (6 bases). This CDR3 region has 15 residues. V dropped 6 bases and J dropped 5 bases, with 19 bases sitting between them. Germline V lookup: CDR1 MNHEY, CDR2 SMNVEV (reference sequence). For the CDR3, the DNA is TGTGCCAGCAGCCTTCAGGGGCAGGGAAGGTATGGCTACACCTTC. This sequence encodes CASSLQGQGRYGYTF.

This clonotype occurred many times. The V and J genes are TRBV11-2 and TRBJ2-3; no definite D call. The CDR3 covers 14 residues. Trimming cost V 4 bases and J 2 bases, with 10 bases left between them. Germline CDR1 SGHAT, CDR2 FQNNGV. CDR3 amino acids: CASSSKRYTDTQYF. The CDR3 DNA reads as TGTGCCAGCAGCTCTAAGCGATACACAGATACGCAGTATTTT.

This clonotype was counted many times. The chain joins TRBV10-3 to TRBJ2-3, with a weak D call TRBD2 (6 bases). From germline, CDR1 is ENHRY and CDR2 SYGVKD. The CDR3 covers 17 residues. With 3 bases removed from V and 1 base from J, the gap between germline ends came to 17 bases. This CDR3 reads CAISDPLAGVGTDTQYF. The CDR3 nucleotides are TGTGCCATCAGTGACCCACTAGCTGGGGTGGGCACAGATACGCAGTATTTT.

V usage is TRBV11-1 and J usage is TRBJ2-5; 9 positions match TRBD2. CDR3 length: 15 amino acids. V trimming: 5 bases; J trimming: 0 bases; junction bases outside the gene matches: 4. In germline, CDR1 is SGHAT, CDR2 FQDESV (reference sequence). CDR3 sequence (DNA): TGTGCCAGCAGCGCCTCTAGCGGGGACCAAGAGACCCAGTACTTC. It codes for CASSASSGDQETQYF.

Details on this clonotype: This may stem from a read error, because a much larger clone lies one nucleotide away. The genes are TRBV29-1 and TRBJ2-7; D not resolved. TRBJ2-1 explains the end of the DNA better; the J call may be wrong. From germline, CDR1 is SQVTM and CDR2 ANQGSEA. This CDR3 contains 13 residues. This chain's CDR3 is CSVEDQLSYEQFF. The CDR3 region has the DNA TGCAGCGTTGAAGATCAACTCTCCTACGAGCAGTTCTTC.

There are many counts of this clonotype. This rearrangement joins TRBV20-1 to TRBJ2-7; the D gene is possibly TRBD1 (5 bases). The length of the CDR3 is 11 residues. Germline-derived CDR1 and CDR2 are DFQATT and SNEGSKA (reference sequence). The CDR3 loop is CAGPDSYEQYF. CDR3 in DNA: TGCGCAGGGCCGGACTCCTACGAGCAGTACTTC.

This clonotype has a count of ten or more. V and J are TRBV27 and TRBJ2-3, with 7 nucleotides matching TRBD1. With V trimmed by 3 bases and J by 4 bases, 7 bases remained unmatched. Germline CDR1 reads MNHEY; CDR2 reads SMNVEV (reference sequence). This CDR3 spans 15 amino acids. CDR3 loop: CASSLVRGRSDTQYF. The CDR3 nucleotides are TGTGCCAGCAGTTTGGTAAGGGGGCGGTCAGATACGCAGTATTTT.

This clonotype was observed many times. The chain couples TRBV15 to TRBJ2-7, with 15 positions matching TRBD2. CDR3 size: 18 residues. The V and J ends lost 1 base and 0 bases, in that order; junction bases with no gene match: 4. From germline, CDR1 is LNHNV and CDR2 YYDKDF (reference sequence). CDR3 sequence: CATSRGTSGRGSSYEQYF. CDR3 in DNA: TGTGCCACCAGCAGAGGGACTAGCGGGAGGGGGAGCTCCTACGAGCAGTACTTC.

This clonotype was recorded at least ten times. This chain connects TRBV3-1 to TRBJ1-1; no clear D. Per germline, CDR1 LGHDT and CDR2 YNNKEL (reference sequence). V lost 5 bases to trimming and J lost 5 bases, with 12 bases between them. CDR3 size: 13 residues. DNA for the CDR3: TGTGCCAGCAGCTCATCTCCAGGAACTGAAGCTTTCTTT. Its translation is CASSSSPGTEAFF.

On this clonotype itself: A much larger clone is a single base away; this may be a read error. The genes are TRBV12-3 or TRBV12-4 and TRBJ2-7; 7 bases line up with TRBD2. This CDR3 has 14 residues. The DNA of the CDR3 is TGTACCAGCAGTCGATCACTAGCGTTCCACGAGCAGTACTTC. Protein sequence: CTSSRSLAFHEQYF.

This clonotype was counted many times. This rearrangement joins TRBV5-1 to TRBJ2-3, with 7 bases aligning to TRBD2. This CDR3 spans 14 amino acids. Germline lookup yields CDR1 SGHRS and CDR2 YFSETQ. Trimming took 0 bases from V and 2 from J; bases not matched to a gene: 0. This chain's CDR3 is CASSLGDYTDTQYF. The CDR3, as DNA: TGCGCCAGCAGCTTGGGGGACTACACAGATACGCAGTATTTT.

This clonotype was seen a few times. The J gene is TRBJ1-1, the V gene TRBV11-3, with 7 bases aligning to TRBD1. The CDR3 is 14 residues long. CDR1 and CDR2 from the germline V gene are SGHNT and YENEEA. V was pared by 5 bases and J by 1 base, with 4 bases of the junction left unmatched. This CDR3 reads CASSDRTGNTEAFF. The CDR3 DNA sequence: TGTGCCAGCAGCGACCGGACAGGGAACACTGAAGCTTTCTTT.

The rearrangement links TRBV7-9 to TRBJ1-2; 9 nucleotides align to TRBD1. The CDR3 loop spans 14 amino acids. The germline CDR1 and CDR2 sequences are SEHNR and FQNEAQ (reference sequence). Losses at the gene ends were 5 bases for V and 7 bases for J; bases not matched to a gene: 8. CDR3 coding DNA: TGTGCCAGCAGCAAGAAGGACAGGGGTTGTGGCTACACCTTC. Protein sequence: CASSKKDRGCGYTF.

The chain is built from TRBV15 and TRBJ2-5; unclear D gene. This CDR3 contains 14 residues. Trimming shortened V by 0 bases and J by 3 bases, and 8 bases separated the two germline ends. Looked up from germline, CDR1 is LNHNV and CDR2 is YYDKDF (reference sequence). CDR3 sequence (DNA): TGTGCCACCAGCAGAGATTTGGCAGAAGAGACCCAGTACTTC. Protein sequence: CATSRDLAEETQYF.

The rearrangement links TRBV7-9 to TRBJ2-7; D may correspond to TRBD1 or TRBD2 (7 bases each). Trimming cost V 5 bases and J 0 bases, with 17 bases left between them. This CDR3 comprises 16 residues. Germline assignment: CDR1 SEHNR and CDR2 FQNEAQ (reference sequence). The CDR3 spells CASSDGPGGVSYEQYF. CDR3 in DNA: TGTGCCAGCAGCGACGGGCCAGGGGGGGTCTCCTACGAGCAGTACTTC.

This clonotype was seen a few times. The V gene is TRBV11-1, the J gene TRBJ2-5; 9 bases match TRBD2. J was trimmed by 6 bases and V by 6 bases; bases with no gene match: 11. The CDR3 has 15 amino acids. Germline V CDR1 and CDR2: SGHAT, FQDESV (reference sequence). CDR3 DNA: TGTGCCAGCAGTGCATCAAGCGGGGGGATAAAGACCCAGTACTTC. It is translated as CASSASSGGIKTQYF.

At least ten counts were recorded for this clonotype. The chain combines TRBV7-2 with TRBJ2-3; 7 positions agree with TRBD2. Germline CDR1 SGHTA, CDR2 FQGNSA. CDR3 length equals 14 residues. V was pared by 3 bases and J by 11 bases, with 11 bases of the junction left unmatched. CDR3 residues: CASSFEAGIKMQYF. For the CDR3, the DNA is TGTGCCAGCAGCTTTGAAGCGGGAATTAAGATGCAGTATTTT.

This chain uses TRBV7-9 with TRBJ2-3, with 8 bases aligning to TRBD2. Germline values: CDR1 SEHNR, CDR2 FQNEAQ (reference sequence). Losses at the gene ends were 5 bases for V and 3 bases for J; bases not matched to a gene: 7. The CDR3 sequence is 15 residues long. The CDR3 sequence is CASSETSVLTDTQYF. The CDR3, as DNA: TGTGCCAGCAGCGAGACTAGCGTACTAACAGATACGCAGTATTTT.

In this sample, this clonotype turned up a few times. The J gene is TRBJ2-1, the V gene TRBV9; 9 nucleotides agree with TRBD2. Per the germline V gene, CDR1 is SGDLS and CDR2 is YYNGEE. Germline trimming cut 4 bases from V and 2 bases from J; bases unmatched to any gene: 4. CDR3 length equals 15 residues. The CDR3 region is CASSMREGPYNEQFF. The CDR3 nucleotides read TGTGCCAGCAGCATGCGGGAGGGCCCCTACAATGAGCAGTTCTTC.